These T cell receptor beta chains were read from a single sample in a study of regulatory T cells in long-lasting Graves disease. Using its own MiXCR run on the multiplex PCR reads, TCRdb lists one record per CDR3 protein. The data hold about 460,000 distinct CDR3 sequences, with about 20% observed a single time. The sample in question was peripheral blood mononuclear cells (PBMCs), obtained when the disease was refractory, from a patient treated with antithyroid drugs. The receptors derive from a female donor with Graves disease. Each CDR3 is given with its conserved first and last residue. D genes are given only for firm matches. Size is stated for part of the rows, as once, few or many counts, or as a class when the clone is expanded.

length,size,J,D,V,DNA,CDR3
13,many,TRBJ1-1,TRBD1,TRBV7-3,TGTGCCAGCGCCGCGGACAGGGACACTGAAGCTTTCTTT,CASAADRDTEAFF
13,few,TRBJ1-1,NA,TRBV5-1,TGCGCCAGCAAGAACAGGGAGGAGACTGAAGCTTTCTTT,CASKNREETEAFF
15,NA,TRBJ2-5,NA,TRBV25-1,TGTGCCAGCAGTGAATATACTCTGTACCAAGAGACCCAGTACTTC,CASSEYTLYQETQYF
15,NA,TRBJ1-2,TRBD1,TRBV5-1,TGCGCCAGCAGCTTGACGGACAGGGGGTTCTATGGCTACACCTTC,CASSLTDRGFYGYTF
12,many,TRBJ2-5,NA,TRBV28,TGTGCCAGCAATCAGGGACGAGAGACCCAGTACTTC,CASNQGRETQYF
12,many,TRBJ2-3,NA,TRBV28,TGTGCCAGCAGTCCCTCGGGAGATACGCAGTATTTT,CASSPSGDTQYF
14,NA,TRBJ2-5,NA,TRBV7-9,TGTGCCAGCGGGGGATTTGGAGCGGCGGAGACCCAGTACTTC,CASGGFGAAETQYF
16,NA,TRBJ2-7,NA,TRBV30,TGTGCCTGGAGTGTACGACTGGCGGGTCGGGCCTACGAGCAGTACTTC,CAWSVRLAGRAYEQYF
14,few,TRBJ2-7,NA,TRBV9,TGTGCCAGCAGCGCAACCGGGACACTTTACGAGCAGTACTTC,CASSATGTLYEQYF
16,NA,TRBJ1-1,NA,TRBV7-9,TGTGCCAGCACCCCCCGCCAGCACTATGTCGAAACTGAAGCTTTCTTT,CASTPRQHYVETEAFF
13,NA,TRBJ2-7,NA,TRBV4-3,TGCGCCAGCAGCCAAGAGGAGGCAGGGCACCTCAGCTTC,CASSQEEAGHLSF
14,many,TRBJ1-6,NA,TRBV11-3,TGTGCCAGCAGCTTCCTCTCCGGCGGATCACCCCTCCACTTT,CASSFLSGGSPLHF
15,many,TRBJ2-7,NA,TRBV7-2,TGTGCCAGCTCCAGAGGGGGCGGGGGGCAGTACGAGCAGTACTTC,CASSRGGGGQYEQYF
14,NA,TRBJ2-7,NA,TRBV7-9,TGTGCCAGCAGCTTTTTAGCAGGGCGGGACGAGCAGTACTTC,CASSFLAGRDEQYF
14,many,TRBJ2-7,TRBD2,TRBV25-1,TGTGCCAGCAGTGCCGGGACTAGTATCTACGAGCAGTACTTC,CASSAGTSIYEQYF
15,many,TRBJ2-7,NA,TRBV5-1,TGCGCCAGCAGCTTGGGGACCGGGGTAGGTTACGAGCAGTACTTC,CASSLGTGVGYEQYF
15,few,TRBJ1-6,NA,TRBV6-2/TRBV6-3,TGTGCCAGCAGTTATGTGGCGGGTAATAATTCACCCCTCCACTTT,CASSYVAGNNSPLHF